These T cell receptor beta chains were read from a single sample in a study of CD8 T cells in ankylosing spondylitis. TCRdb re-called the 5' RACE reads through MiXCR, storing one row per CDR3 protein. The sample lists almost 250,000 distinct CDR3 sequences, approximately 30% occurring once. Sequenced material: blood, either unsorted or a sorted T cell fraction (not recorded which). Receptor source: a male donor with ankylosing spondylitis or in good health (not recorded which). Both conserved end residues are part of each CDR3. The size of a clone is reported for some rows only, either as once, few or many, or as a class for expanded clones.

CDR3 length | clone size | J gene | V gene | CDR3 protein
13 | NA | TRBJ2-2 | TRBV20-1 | CSARATGTGELFF
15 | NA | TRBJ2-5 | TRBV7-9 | CASSFRKGSQETQYF
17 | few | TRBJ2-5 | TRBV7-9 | CASSPNFRGGWKETQYF
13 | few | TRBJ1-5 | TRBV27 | CASSRGRNQPQHF
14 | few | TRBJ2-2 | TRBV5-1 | CASSLSRWAGELFF
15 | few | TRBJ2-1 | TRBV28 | CASSPRSAGYNEQFF
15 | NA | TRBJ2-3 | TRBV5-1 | CASSSAGLATDTQYF
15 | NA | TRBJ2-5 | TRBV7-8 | CASSPRRLAEETQYF
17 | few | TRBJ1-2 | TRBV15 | CATSRGSGGSRADGYTF
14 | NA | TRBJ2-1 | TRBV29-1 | CSAERDRPSNEQFF
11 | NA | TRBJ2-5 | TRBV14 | CAIPRKETQYF
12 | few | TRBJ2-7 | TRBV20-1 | CSADEDSYEQYF
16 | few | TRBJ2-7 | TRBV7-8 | CASSLELAGSAYEQYF
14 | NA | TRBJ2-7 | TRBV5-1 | CASSVRTGNYEQYF
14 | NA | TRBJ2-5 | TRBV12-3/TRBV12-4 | CASTSTSGDETQYF
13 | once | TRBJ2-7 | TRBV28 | CASSHGRSYEQYF
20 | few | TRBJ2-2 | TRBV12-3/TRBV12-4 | CASSSSGSGGRKWNTGELFF
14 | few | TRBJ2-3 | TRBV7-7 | CASSPRGREDTQYF
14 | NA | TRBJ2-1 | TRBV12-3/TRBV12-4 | CASSLSAPYNEQFF
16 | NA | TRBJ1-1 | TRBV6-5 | CASSYGTGLQNTEAFF
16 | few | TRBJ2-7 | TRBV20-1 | CCARELAGGKGDEQYF
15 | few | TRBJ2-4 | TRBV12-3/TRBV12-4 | CASSPQGLAKNIQYF
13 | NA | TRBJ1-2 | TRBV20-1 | CSAIREPLGGYTF
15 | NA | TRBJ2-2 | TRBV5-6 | CASSHWTPGTGELFF
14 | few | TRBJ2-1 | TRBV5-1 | CASSLGTGKGEQFF
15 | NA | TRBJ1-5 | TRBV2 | CASNRDNYSNQPQHF
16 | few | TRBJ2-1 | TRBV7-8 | CASSLMVGGGYNEQFF
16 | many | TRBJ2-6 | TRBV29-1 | CSGGTGGAGGANVLTF
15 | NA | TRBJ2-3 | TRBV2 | CASRVALGLRGTQYF
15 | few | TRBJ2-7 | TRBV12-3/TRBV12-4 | CASRAGHGGLDEQYF
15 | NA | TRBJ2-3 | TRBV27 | CASSFMGRGTDTQYF
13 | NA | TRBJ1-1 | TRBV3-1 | CASSQVQGTEAFF
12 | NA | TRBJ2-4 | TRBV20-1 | CSASVDMGIQYF
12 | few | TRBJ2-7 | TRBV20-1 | CSASVLTYEQYF
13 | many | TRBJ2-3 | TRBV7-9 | CASSSQLTDTQYF
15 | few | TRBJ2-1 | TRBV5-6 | CASSSSPGPYNEQFF
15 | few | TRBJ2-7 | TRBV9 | CASSVMGQGASEQYF
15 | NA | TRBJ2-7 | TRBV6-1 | CASSPGTGAAYEQYF
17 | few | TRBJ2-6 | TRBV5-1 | CASSRRGPLPGANVLTF
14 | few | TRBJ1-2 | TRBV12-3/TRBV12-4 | CASSSPRGNYGYTF
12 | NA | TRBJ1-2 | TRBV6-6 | CAHSDGVGGYTF
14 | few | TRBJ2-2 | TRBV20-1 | CSASRTGRPGELFF
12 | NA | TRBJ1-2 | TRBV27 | CASRTGAQGYTF
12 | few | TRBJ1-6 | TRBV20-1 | CSARQGGSPLHF
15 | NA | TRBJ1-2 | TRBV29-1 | CSVEGGSQPSHGYTF
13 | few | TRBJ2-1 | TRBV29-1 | CSVSGRGLIMQFF
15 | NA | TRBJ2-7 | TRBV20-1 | CSARVPDGGYYEQYF
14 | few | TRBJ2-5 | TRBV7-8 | CASSARQGQETQYF
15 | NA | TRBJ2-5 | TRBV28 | CASSLAGTGGRTQYF
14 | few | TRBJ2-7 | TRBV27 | CASSLGGNTYEQYF
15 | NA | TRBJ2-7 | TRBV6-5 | CASSYPVGGHYEQYF
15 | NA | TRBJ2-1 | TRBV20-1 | CSATLWSGQGNEQFF
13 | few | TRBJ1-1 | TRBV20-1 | CSARGEDRWRAFF
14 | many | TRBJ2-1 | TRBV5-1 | CASSISTGFNEQFF
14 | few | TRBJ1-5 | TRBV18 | CASSPDRGYQPQHF
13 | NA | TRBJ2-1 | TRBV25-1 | CASTHLKTNEQFF
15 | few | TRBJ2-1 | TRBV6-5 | CASSYPFESYNEQFF
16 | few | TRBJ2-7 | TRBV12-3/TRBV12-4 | CASSLAGSVRSYEQYF